This entry lists 17 T cell receptor beta chains sequenced from one sample in a study of blood T cell repertoires in COVID-19. Profiling relied on immunoSEQ multiplex PCR, and the TCRdb table lists in-frame clones only, not all of them. The table shows some 99,000 clones, with 70% to 90% occurring only once. Sequencing was performed on peripheral blood. Source of these receptors: an older woman with acute or convalescent COVID-19.

This clone was counted only a few times. The chain uses TRBV3-1 (or the pseudogene TRBV3-2) and TRBJ1-5; D might be TRBD1 (6 bases). This CDR3 comprises 17 residues. Trimming cost V 0 bases and J 4 bases, with 16 bases left between them. The germline gives CDR1 LGHDT, CDR2 YNNKEL (reference sequence). CDR3 residues: CASSQEGSAGANQPQHF. In DNA, the CDR3 is TGTGCCAGCAGCCAAGAAGGGTCGGCAGGGGCAAATCAGCCCCAGCATTTT.

V gene TRBV28 combines with J gene TRBJ1-2; D ambiguous. Germline-derived CDR1 and CDR2 are MDHEN and SYDVKM. There are 11 residues in the CDR3. Trimming took 5 bases from V and 8 from J, leaving 9 bases between them. CDR3 nucleotide sequence: TGTGCCAGCAGTGCTTTGAGGGGCTACACCTTC. Translated, it gives CASSALRGYTF.

V gene TRBV28 combines with J gene TRBJ2-7; D may be TRBD1 (5 bases). CDR1 and CDR2 (germline): MDHEN, SYDVKM. The CDR3 has 15 residues. Deletions cut 1 base from V and 2 bases from J, with 12 bases between. The CDR3, as DNA: TGTGCCAGCAGTTTATCGGGCAGGGCCACCTACGAGCAGTACTTC. Translating it yields CASSLSGRATYEQYF.

This clone showed up just once. The chain has TRBV10-1 and TRBJ1-3, with D hard to call. The CDR3 sequence is 13 residues long. Germline V gene data show CDR1 as WNHNN and CDR2 as SYGVQD (reference sequence). Trimming removed 4 bases at V and 7 bases at J, with 11 bases between. The CDR3: CASSAEGWNTIYF. The CDR3 region has the DNA TGCGCCAGCAGTGCGGAGGGTTGGAACACCATATATTTT.

The V call is TRBV4-1, the J call TRBJ2-2, with D possibly matching TRBD1 (6 bases). CDR3 length: 14 residues. Trimming removed 6 bases at V and 0 bases at J, with 8 bases between. Germline V gene lookup returns CDR1 MGHRA and CDR2 YSYEKL. For the CDR3, the DNA is TGCGCCAGCAGGACAGGATCGAACACCGGGGAGCTGTTTTTT. Translation: CASRTGSNTGELFF.

The chain links TRBV30 to TRBJ1-1; no reliable D call. The germline V gene encodes CDR1 GTSNPN and CDR2 SVGIG (reference sequence). V dropped 1 base and J dropped 2 bases, with 8 bases sitting between them. CDR3 length: 13 amino acids. The CDR3 DNA sequence: TGTGCCTGGAGTGGACAAATTAACACTGAAGCTTTCTTT. The encoded protein is CAWSGQINTEAFF. Using reference TRBV30 and TRBJ1-1 for the parts outside the CDR3, the full variable domain is SQTIHQWPATLVQPVGSPLSLECTVEGTSNPNLYWYRQAAGRGLQLLFYSVGIGQISSEVPQNLSASRPQDRQFILSSKKLLLSDSGFYLCAWSGQINTEAFFGQGTRLTVV.

The genes are TRBV4-1 and TRBJ1-1, with 7 bases aligning to TRBD1. The CDR3 covers 15 residues. Germline-derived CDR1 and CDR2 are MGHRA and YSYEKL. J was trimmed by 7 bases and V by 1 base; bases with no gene match: 9. CDR3 loop: CASSQGSGGGGEAFF. For the CDR3, the DNA is TGCGCCAGCAGCCAAGGGTCAGGGGGAGGTGGTGAAGCTTTCTTT.

This clone has only one observation. This chain connects TRBV2 to TRBJ2-7; D is undetermined. V lost 6 bases and J 1 base, leaving 7 bases between the germline ends. The CDR3 is 12 residues long. In germline, CDR1 is SNHLY, CDR2 FYNNEI. CDR3 sequence (DNA): TGTGCCAGCAGGGAACAATCCTACGAGCAGTACTTC. Residues: CASREQSYEQYF.

The J gene is TRBJ2-2, the V gene TRBV4-1, with TRBD1 identical over 7 bases. There are 16 residues in the CDR3. Losses at the gene ends were 0 bases for V and 6 bases for J; bases not matched to a gene: 7. Germline V lookup: CDR1 MGHRA, CDR2 YSYEKL. The CDR3 reads CASSQDSGQVAGELFF. The CDR3 nucleotides read TGCGCCAGCAGCCAAGATTCCGGACAGGTCGCCGGGGAGCTGTTTTTT.

J is TRBJ1-3 and V is TRBV5-8; D not certain. The CDR3 is 12 amino acids. The V end was cut by 4 bases, the J end by 7 bases, with 9 bases between. Germline values: CDR1 SGHTS, CDR2 YDEGEE. CDR3 loop: CASSLWRNTIYF. DNA for the CDR3: TGTGCCAGCAGCCTATGGAGGAACACCATATATTTT.

The chain has TRBV5-1 and TRBJ2-7; 9 nucleotides agree with TRBD1. Germline V gene lookup returns CDR1 SGHRS and CDR2 YFSETQ. Germline trimming cut 0 bases from V and 3 bases from J; bases unmatched to any gene: 1. The CDR3 has 14 residues. DNA for the CDR3: TGCGCCAGCAGCTTGGGGGGACAGGGCTACGAGCAGTACTTC. This sequence encodes CASSLGGQGYEQYF. Full variable domain (remainder filled in from reference TRBV5-1 and TRBJ2-7): KAGVTQTPRYLIKTRGQQVTLSCSPISGHRSVSWYQQTPGQGLQFLFEYFSETQRNKGNFPGRFSGRQFSNSRSEMNVSTLELGDSALYLCASSLGGQGYEQYFGPGTRLTVT.

This clone was observed once. The chain couples TRBV4-2 to TRBJ2-3; TRBD2 might be the D (5 bases). Trimming pared 4 bases from V and 1 base from J, leaving 15 bases between. CDR3 length: 16 residues. Germline CDR1 and CDR2: LGHNA and YNFKEQ. DNA of the CDR3: TGTGCCAGCAGCCCCAGGCCTCAAGCGGGCACAGATACGCAGTATTTT. As protein: CASSPRPQAGTDTQYF.

V usage is TRBV27 and J usage is TRBJ1-4; unclear D gene. CDR1 and CDR2 (germline): MNHEY, SMNVEV (reference sequence). This CDR3 region has 17 residues. V was trimmed by 6 bases and J by 0 bases, leaving 17 bases between them. CDR3 amino acids: CASSYRPAGATNEKLFF. For the CDR3, the DNA is TGTGCCAGCAGCTATCGTCCCGCCGGTGCAACTAATGAAAAACTGTTTTTT. Together with reference TRBV27 and TRBJ1-4, the CDR3 gives the full variable domain: EAQVTQNPRYLITVTGKKLTVTCSQNMNHEYMSWYRQDPGLGLRQIYYSMNVEVTDKGDVPEGYKVSRKEKRNFPLILESPSPNQTSLYFCASSYRPAGATNEKLFFGSGTQLSVL.

This chain links TRBV10-2 with TRBJ1-1, with 9 nucleotides matching TRBD1. Germline assignment: CDR1 WSHSY and CDR2 SAAADI. With V trimmed by 7 bases and J by 1 base, 1 base remained unmatched. The CDR3 sequence is 13 residues long. For the CDR3, the DNA is TGCGCCAGCATGGGACAGGGGAACACTGAAGCTTTCTTT. This translates into CASMGQGNTEAFF.

This chain joins TRBV28 and TRBJ2-7, with 10 bases matching TRBD2. Germline CDR1 reads MDHEN; CDR2 reads SYDVKM. This CDR3 region has 18 residues. Trimming removed 6 bases from V and 0 bases from J; junction bases left unmatched: 14. In DNA form, the CDR3 reads TGTGCCAGCAGCCGACCTCGTTTAACTAGCGGGATCTCCTACGAGCAGTACTTC. Residues: CASSRPRLTSGISYEQYF.

The V and J genes are TRBV11-2 and TRBJ2-1; 9 bases are shared with TRBD2. This CDR3 is 16 amino acids long. Germline V gene data show CDR1 as SGHAT and CDR2 as FQNNGV. V lost 3 bases and J lost 7; bases outside the gene matches: 10. The CDR3: CASSFRPDSGGNEQFF. The CDR3 coding sequence is TGTGCCAGCAGCTTCCGCCCGGATAGCGGGGGTAATGAGCAGTTCTTC.

The gene calls are TRBV28 and TRBJ2-1, with 7 positions matching TRBD1. This CDR3 is built from 14 residues. V was pared by 6 bases and J by 7 bases, with 9 bases of the junction left unmatched. Germline CDR1 is MDHEN and CDR2 is SYDVKM. In nucleotides, the CDR3 is TGTGCCAGCAGCGCAGGGGGTACGAAAAATGAGCAGTTCTTC. The encoded protein is CASSAGGTKNEQFF.